Below, 5 T cell receptor beta chains from the same sample are listed, as sequenced in a study of shared clonotypes between healthy human individuals. Using immunoSEQ multiplex PCR, the repertoire was profiled, and TCRdb retains in-frame clones only, with some absent. The sample holds a few million clones, approximately 92% seen once. Naive CD8 isolation took CD45RO-negative cells positively selected for CCR7 and excluded terminally differentiated effector memory CD45RA+ cells. The specimen was naive CD8+ T cells from PBMCs. Every receptor here comes from a man between 18 and 29 years old in good health. Some clones in this sample may be carry-over from other donors' samples.

This chain links TRBV6-1 with TRBJ2-5, with TRBD1 matching over 9 bases. V was pared by 3 bases and J by 5 bases, with 10 bases of the junction left unmatched. The germline gives CDR1 MNHNS, CDR2 SASEGT. The CDR3 covers 16 residues. The CDR3 DNA sequence: TGTGCCAGCAGTGACCCGACAGGGGGGTTTTGGGAGACCCAGTACTTC. Translating it yields CASSDPTGGFWETQYF.

On this clone itself: This sample also contains other DNA sequences that code for the same CDR3. V gene TRBV27 combines with J gene TRBJ2-1; D may be TRBD2 (5 bases). The CDR3 totals 14 residues. V was clipped by 3 bases and J by 0 bases, with 6 bases between them. Per germline, CDR1 MNHEY and CDR2 SMNVEV (reference sequence). The CDR3 spells CASSFEGSYNEQFF. Written as DNA, the CDR3 is TGTGCCAGCAGTTTTGAGGGCTCCTACAATGAGCAGTTCTTC.

The chain combines TRBV28 with TRBJ2-7; D is undetermined. The germline V gene encodes CDR1 MDHEN and CDR2 SYDVKM. Trimming removed 8 bases at V and 7 bases at J, with 12 bases between. The CDR3 sequence is 11 residues long. CDR3 protein: CASGQFREQYF. The CDR3 region has the DNA TGTGCCAGCGGTCAGTTCCGGGAGCAGTACTTC.

V usage is TRBV9 and J usage is TRBJ2-7, with D maybe TRBD2 (6 bases). The ends were cut back, 3 bases at V and 2 bases at J, with 12 bases in the middle. This CDR3 region has 14 residues. From germline, CDR1 is SGDLS and CDR2 YYNGEE. Here the CDR3 DNA reads TGTGCCAGCAGCGGAGGGGACTCCGCCTACGAGCAGTACTTC. It translates to CASSGGDSAYEQYF.

The chain joins TRBV9 to TRBJ2-3, with 9 nucleotides matching TRBD1. V was pared by 3 bases and J by 1 base, with 9 bases of the junction left unmatched. CDR1 and CDR2 from the germline V gene are SGDLS and YYNGEE. This CDR3 has 17 amino acids. Here the CDR3 reads CASSAPQGAVGTDTQYF. CDR3 bases: TGTGCCAGCAGCGCCCCACAGGGGGCGGTAGGCACAGATACGCAGTATTTT.